Shown below are 15 T cell receptor beta chains from a single sample sequenced in a study of shared clonotypes between healthy human individuals. The protocol was immunoSEQ multiplex PCR, while the TCRdb copy is restricted to in-frame clones and leaves out a portion. This table has about 1 million clones, more than 60% appearing once. The sample consisted of memory CD4+ T cells sorted from blood. Noted subset: CD45RA-negative fraction. These receptors came from a young man in good health.

The V call is TRBV19, the J call TRBJ2-3; 9 bases are a match to TRBD1. V dropped 4 bases and J dropped 9; count of bases not matched to a gene: 2. Germline V gene sequence: CDR1 LNHDA, CDR2 SQIVND (reference sequence). The CDR3 sequence is 12 residues long. The CDR3 here is CASSTGQGTQYF. DNA of the CDR3: TGTGCCAGTAGTACCGGACAGGGGACGCAGTATTTT.

This clone occurred a few times. Written as DNA, the CDR3 is TGTGCCAGCACTACCCTTGGGTTCCAACCCTACGAGCAGTACTTC. Its protein product is CASTTLGFQPYEQYF. V and J are TRBV2 and TRBJ2-7; no clear D. This CDR3 comprises 15 residues. Trimming shortened V by 7 bases and J by 2 bases, and 18 bases separated the two germline ends. Germline CDR1 reads SNHLY; CDR2 reads FYNNEI.

The chain has TRBV10-3 and TRBJ1-2; TRBD1 agrees at 8 bases. Germline V lookup: CDR1 ENHRY, CDR2 SYGVKD. There are 16 residues in the CDR3. V dropped 2 bases and J dropped 4; count of bases not matched to a gene: 9. The CDR3 bases are TGTGCCATCAGTGAGCCTAGGACAGGGCAAACCTATGGCTACACCTTC. The encoded protein is CAISEPRTGQTYGYTF.

CDR3 nucleotide sequence: TGCAGTGCTAGCTATTATGAAAAACTGTTTTTT. This translates into CSASYYEKLFF. This sequence joins TRBV20-1 and TRBJ1-4; D uncertain. The V and J ends lost 3 bases and 6 bases respectively, with 5 bases between them. Germline CDR1 is DFQATT and CDR2 is SNEGSKA (reference sequence). The CDR3 is made up of 11 amino acids.

This chain links TRBV5-6 with TRBJ2-5, with 14 bases matching TRBD2. The germline V gene has CDR1 SGHDT and CDR2 YYEEEE. The length of the CDR3 is 16 residues. Unmatched junction bases numbered 5, after V lost 5 bases and J lost 2 bases. For the CDR3, the DNA is TGTGCCAGCAGATGGACTAGCGGGGGGTATCAAGAGACCCAGTACTTC. Encoded protein: CASRWTSGGYQETQYF.

V and J are TRBV10-3 and TRBJ1-1, with D possibly being TRBD1 (5 bases). The CDR3 has 15 amino acids. Germline assignment: CDR1 ENHRY and CDR2 SYGVKD. The V end was cut by 0 bases, the J end by 0 bases, with 8 bases between. This CDR3 is CAISESTRVNTEAFF. The CDR3 bases are TGTGCCATCAGTGAGTCAACCAGGGTGAACACTGAAGCTTTCTTT.

The V and J genes are TRBV10-3 and TRBJ2-7; perhaps TRBD2 as D (6 bases). Germline CDR1 is ENHRY and CDR2 is SYGVKD. The CDR3 length is 14 residues. Trimming left V 4 bases short and J 6 bases short, with 16 bases between. CDR3 nucleotide sequence: TGTGCCATCAGTGGGGGCGGGCGGAGGGGCGAGCAGTACTTC. Translated: CAISGGGRRGEQYF.

A single count supports this clone. CDR3 bases: TGTGCCGCTAAACTCAGAGCTTACATGAACACTGAAGCTTTCTTT. Its protein product is CAAKLRAYMNTEAFF. The gene calls are TRBV6-1 and TRBJ1-1, with unresolved D. CDR1 MNHNS and CDR2 SASEGT come from the germline V gene. With 11 bases removed from V and 0 bases from J, the gap between germline ends came to 19 bases. The CDR3 has 15 residues.

About this clone: It may be a read error: a sequence one base away is much more abundant. The sample contains more than one DNA sequence encoding this CDR3. The rearrangement links TRBV5-6 to TRBJ2-5; D gene ambiguous. Deletions cut 3 bases from V and 2 bases from J, with 2 bases between. This CDR3 region has 11 residues. Germline lookup yields CDR1 SGHDT and CDR2 YYEEEE. The CDR3 DNA reads TGTGCCAGCAGCTCTCAAGAGACCCAGTACTTC. It encodes CASSSQETQYF.

The chain couples TRBV5-1 to TRBJ2-1; D unresolved. Germline V lookup: CDR1 SGHRS, CDR2 YFSETQ. This CDR3 is built from 12 residues. V was shortened by 0 bases and J by 10 bases, with 8 bases between the two germline ends. The CDR3 DNA reads TGCGCCAGCAGCTTGGTGGCAGAAGAGCAGTTCTTC. This translates into CASSLVAEEQFF. The full variable domain, in which reference TRBV5-1 and TRBJ2-1 provide the parts outside the CDR3, is KAGVTQTPRYLIKTRGQQVTLSCSPISGHRSVSWYQQTPGQGLQFLFEYFSETQRNKGNFPGRFSGRQFSNSRSEMNVSTLELGDSALYLCASSLVAEEQFFGPGTRLTVL.

This clone was counted between two and nine times. CDR3 loop: CASSESVTGGQPQHF. The CDR3 DNA is TGTGCCAGCTCCGAAAGCGTGACAGGGGGTCAGCCCCAGCATTTT. This sequence joins TRBV18 and TRBJ1-5, with TRBD1 identical over 9 bases. The ends lost 6 bases at V and 6 bases at J; junction bases unmatched: 9. Germline loops: CDR1 KGHSH, CDR2 LQKENI. There are 15 residues in the CDR3.

This chain uses TRBV5-6 with TRBJ1-3; 7 bases are shared with TRBD1. CDR1 SGHDT and CDR2 YYEEEE come from the germline V gene. The V segment lost 2 bases and the J segment 2 bases; nucleotides outside the gene matches: 4. This CDR3 has 15 residues. CDR3 nucleotides: TGTGCCAGCAGCTTAACAGGGGAACCTGGAAACACCATATATTTT. Translating gives CASSLTGEPGNTIYF.

This chain links TRBV5-1 with TRBJ1-1; tentatively, D is TRBD1 (5 bases). Trimming left V 5 bases short and J 3 bases short, with 5 bases between. The CDR3 covers 11 residues. Germline V gene data show CDR1 as SGHRS and CDR2 as YFSETQ. DNA of the CDR3: TGCGCCAGCAGAGGGGACACTGAAGCTTTCTTT. Translated: CASRGDTEAFF.

V gene TRBV11-2 combines with J gene TRBJ2-5, with TRBD1 matching over 7 bases. The CDR3 runs to 13 residues. The junction had 5 bases not matched to a gene; V was cut back by 5 bases and J by 5 bases. The germline V gene encodes CDR1 SGHAT and CDR2 FQNNGV. CDR3 nucleotides: TGTGCCAGCAGCAGAGGGGGCCGGGAGACCCAGTACTTC. Translation gives CASSRGGRETQYF.

This chain links TRBV5-1 with TRBJ1-4; 11 bases map to TRBD1. CDR1 and CDR2 from the germline V gene are SGHRS and YFSETQ. This CDR3 is built from 15 residues. Germline trimming cut 5 bases from V and 5 bases from J; bases unmatched to any gene: 5. CDR3 protein: CASRLRTGGNEKLFF. In nucleotides, the CDR3 is TGCGCCAGCAGACTTAGGACAGGGGGCAATGAAAAACTGTTTTTT.